This T cell receptor beta chain was identified in a study of regulatory T cells in long-lasting Graves disease. General observations from the study: Persistent patients shared fewer than 3,500 public clonotypes among themselves. Newly diagnosed patients shared fewer, at more than 750. The study found lower TCR diversity in persistent Graves' patients than in newly diagnosed ones.

This clonotype was counted ten times or more. Its specificity is not known. CDR1 and CDR2 (germline): MNHNS, SASEGT. Trimming took 6 bases from V and 5 from J; bases not matched to a gene: 6. The CDR3 sequence is 14 residues long. Arm-PCR of CDR3 regions with iRepertoire HTBI primers generated TCR beta libraries. From the multiplex PCR reads, TCRdb called clonotypes with MiXCR, one entry per CDR3 protein. The profile shows around 430,000 distinct CDR3 sequences, 22% of them singletons. Time point described: persistent/refractory GD, antithyroid drugs over 5 years with positive TRAb. Isolated PBMC RNA provided the starting material for the TCR library. By American Thyroid Association guidelines, Graves' disease was diagnosed in the cohort. A roughly 9-milliliter sample of peripheral blood was drawn into EDTA tubes.

V is TRBV6-1 and J is TRBJ2-5; 10 bases line up with TRBD1. The source material was peripheral blood mononuclear cells (PBMCs), sampled when the disease was refractory, from a patient treated with antithyroid drugs. The TCR was taken from a female donor with Graves disease. CDR3 DNA sequence: TGTGCCAGCAGAGCGGGACAGGGGAGGGAGACCCAGTACTTC. Translating it yields CASRAGQGRETQYF.